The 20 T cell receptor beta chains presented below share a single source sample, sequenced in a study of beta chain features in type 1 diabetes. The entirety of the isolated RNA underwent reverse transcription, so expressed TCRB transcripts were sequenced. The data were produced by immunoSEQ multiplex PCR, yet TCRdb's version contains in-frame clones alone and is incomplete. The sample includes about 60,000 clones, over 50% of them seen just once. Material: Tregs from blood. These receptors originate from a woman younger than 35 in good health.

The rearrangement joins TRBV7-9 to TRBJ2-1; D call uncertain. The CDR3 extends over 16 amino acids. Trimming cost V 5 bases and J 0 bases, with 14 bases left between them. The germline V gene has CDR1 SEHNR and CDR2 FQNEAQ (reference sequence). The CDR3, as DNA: TGTGCCAGCAGCCCCCGAGGTCTGAGCTCCTACAATGAGCAGTTCTTC. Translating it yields CASSPRGLSSYNEQFF.

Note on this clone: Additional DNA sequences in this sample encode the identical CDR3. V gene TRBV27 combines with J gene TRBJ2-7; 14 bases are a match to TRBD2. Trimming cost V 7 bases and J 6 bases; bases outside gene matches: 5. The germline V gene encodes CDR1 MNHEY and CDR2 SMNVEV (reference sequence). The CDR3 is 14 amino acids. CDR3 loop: CASKGLAGVLEQYF. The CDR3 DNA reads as TGTGCCAGCAAGGGACTAGCGGGAGTCCTCGAGCAGTACTTC.

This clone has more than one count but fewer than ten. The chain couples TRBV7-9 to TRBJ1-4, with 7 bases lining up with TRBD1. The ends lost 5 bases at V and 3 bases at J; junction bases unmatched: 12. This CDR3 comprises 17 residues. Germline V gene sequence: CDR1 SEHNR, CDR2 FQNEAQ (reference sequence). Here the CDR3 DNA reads TGTGCCAGCAGCCCAGGGGGGACCTCCTCCTCTAATGAAAAACTGTTTTTT. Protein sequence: CASSPGGTSSSNEKLFF.

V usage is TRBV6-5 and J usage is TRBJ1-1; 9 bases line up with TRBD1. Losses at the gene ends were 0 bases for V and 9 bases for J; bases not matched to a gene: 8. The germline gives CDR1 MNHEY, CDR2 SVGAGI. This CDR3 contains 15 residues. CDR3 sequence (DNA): TGTGCCAGCAGTTACTCACAGGGGGCCCCGCAGCAAGCTTTCTTT. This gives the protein CASSYSQGAPQQAFF.

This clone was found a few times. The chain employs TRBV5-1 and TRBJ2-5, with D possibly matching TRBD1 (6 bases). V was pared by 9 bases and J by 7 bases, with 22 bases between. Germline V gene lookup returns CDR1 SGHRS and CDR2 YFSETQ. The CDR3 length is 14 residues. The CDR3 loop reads CATQLEHRATTQYF. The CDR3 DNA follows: TGCGCCACCCAATTGGAGCACAGGGCAACGACCCAGTACTTC. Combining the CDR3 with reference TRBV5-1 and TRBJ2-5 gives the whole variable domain KAGVTQTPRYLIKTRGQQVTLSCSPISGHRSVSWYQQTPGQGLQFLFEYFSETQRNKGNFPGRFSGRQFSNSRSEMNVSTLELGDSALYLCATQLEHRATTQYFGPGTRLLVL.

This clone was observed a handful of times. CDR3 protein: CASSWGGAGYGYTF. CDR3 in DNA: TGCGCCAGCAGCTGGGGGGGGGCCGGCTATGGCTACACCTTC. The chain uses TRBV5-1 and TRBJ1-2; possible D gene TRBD1, 6 bases. Germline assignment: CDR1 SGHRS and CDR2 YFSETQ. The V end lost 3 bases, the J end lost 4 bases, and 13 bases lay between the germline ends. This CDR3 has 14 amino acids.

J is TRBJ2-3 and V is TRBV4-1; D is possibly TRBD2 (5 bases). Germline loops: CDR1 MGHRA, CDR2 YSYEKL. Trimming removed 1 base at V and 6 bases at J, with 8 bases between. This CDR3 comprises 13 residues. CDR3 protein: CASSQGEFDTQYF. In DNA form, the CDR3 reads TGCGCCAGCAGCCAAGGGGAGTTCGATACGCAGTATTTT.

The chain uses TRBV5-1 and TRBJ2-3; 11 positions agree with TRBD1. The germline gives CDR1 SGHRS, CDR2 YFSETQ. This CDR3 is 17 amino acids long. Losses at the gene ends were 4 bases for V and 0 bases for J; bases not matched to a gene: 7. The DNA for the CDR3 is TGCGCCAGCAGCCCCGGGACAGGGGGAATAAGCACAGATACGCAGTATTTT. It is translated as CASSPGTGGISTDTQYF.

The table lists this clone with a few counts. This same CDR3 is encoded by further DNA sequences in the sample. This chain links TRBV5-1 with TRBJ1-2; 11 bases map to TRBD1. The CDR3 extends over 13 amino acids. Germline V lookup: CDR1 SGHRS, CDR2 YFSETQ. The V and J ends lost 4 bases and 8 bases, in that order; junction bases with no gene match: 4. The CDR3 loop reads CASSPGQGGGYTF. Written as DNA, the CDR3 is TGCGCCAGCAGCCCGGGACAGGGGGGAGGCTACACCTTC.

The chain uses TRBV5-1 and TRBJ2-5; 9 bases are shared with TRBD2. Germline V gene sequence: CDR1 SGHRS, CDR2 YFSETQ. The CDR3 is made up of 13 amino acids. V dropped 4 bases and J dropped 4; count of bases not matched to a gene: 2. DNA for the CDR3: TGCGCCAGCAGCGTGGGACTAGCAGAGACCCAGTACTTC. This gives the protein CASSVGLAETQYF.

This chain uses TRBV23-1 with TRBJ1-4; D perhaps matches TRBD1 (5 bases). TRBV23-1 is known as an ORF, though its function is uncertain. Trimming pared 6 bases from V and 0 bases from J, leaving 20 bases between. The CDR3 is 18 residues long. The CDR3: CASSQGGAGLTTNEKLFF. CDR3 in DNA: TGCGCCAGCAGCCAGGGTGGGGCAGGGCTAACAACTAATGAAAAACTGTTTTTT.

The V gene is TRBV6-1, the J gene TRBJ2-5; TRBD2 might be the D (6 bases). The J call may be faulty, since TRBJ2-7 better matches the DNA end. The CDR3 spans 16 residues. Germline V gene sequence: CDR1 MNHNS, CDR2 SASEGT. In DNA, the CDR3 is TGTGCCAGCAGTGACTTTGGGACTCGAAGCAACTACGAGCAGTACTTC. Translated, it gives CASSDFGTRSNYEQYF.

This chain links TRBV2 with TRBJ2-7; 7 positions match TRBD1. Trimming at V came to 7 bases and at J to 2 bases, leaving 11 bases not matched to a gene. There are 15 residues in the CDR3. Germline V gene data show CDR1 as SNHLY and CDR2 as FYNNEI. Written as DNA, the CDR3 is TGTGCCAGCACCGCCCTGGGGACAGCTGCCTACGAGCAGTACTTC. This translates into CASTALGTAAYEQYF.

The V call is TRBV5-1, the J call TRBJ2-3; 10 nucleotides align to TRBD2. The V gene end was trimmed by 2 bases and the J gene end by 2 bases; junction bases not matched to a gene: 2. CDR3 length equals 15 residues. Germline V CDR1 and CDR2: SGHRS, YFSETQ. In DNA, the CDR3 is TGCGCCAGCAGCTTTAGCGGGGGGAACACAGATACGCAGTATTTT. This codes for CASSFSGGNTDTQYF.

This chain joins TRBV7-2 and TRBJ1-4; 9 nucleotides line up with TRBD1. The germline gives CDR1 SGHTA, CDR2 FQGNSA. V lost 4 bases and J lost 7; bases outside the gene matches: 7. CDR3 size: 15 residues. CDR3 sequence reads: CASSSVTGGGEKLFF. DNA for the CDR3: TGTGCCAGCAGCTCCGTGACAGGGGGAGGTGAAAAACTGTTTTTT. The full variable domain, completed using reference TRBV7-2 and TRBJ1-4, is GAGVSQSPSNKVTEKGKDVELRCDPISGHTALYWYRQSLGQGLEFLIYFQGNSAPDKSGLPSDRFSAERTGGSVSTLTIQRTQQEDSAVYLCASSSVTGGGEKLFFGSGTQLSVL.

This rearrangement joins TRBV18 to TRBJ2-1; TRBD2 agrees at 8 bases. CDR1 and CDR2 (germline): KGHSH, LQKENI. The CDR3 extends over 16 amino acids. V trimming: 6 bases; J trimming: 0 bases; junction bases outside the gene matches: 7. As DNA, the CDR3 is TGTGCCAGCTCGTCGGTCGGGACTAGCTCCTACAATGAGCAGTTCTTC. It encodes CASSSVGTSSYNEQFF. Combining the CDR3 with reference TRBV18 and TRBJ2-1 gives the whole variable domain NAGVMQNPRHLVRRRGQEARLRCSPMKGHSHVYWYRQLPEEGLKFMVYLQKENIIDESGMPKERFSAEFPKEGPSILRIQQVVRGDSAAYFCASSSVGTSSYNEQFFGPGTRLTVL.

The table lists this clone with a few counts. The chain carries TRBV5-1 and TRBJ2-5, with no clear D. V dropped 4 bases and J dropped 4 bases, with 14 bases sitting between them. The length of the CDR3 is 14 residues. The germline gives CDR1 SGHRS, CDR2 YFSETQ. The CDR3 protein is CASSRLRGSETQYF. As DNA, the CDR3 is TGCGCCAGCAGCCGTCTCCGCGGATCAGAGACCCAGTACTTC.

CDR3 bases: TGTGCCAGCAGTAGAGGAGGGGTCCTCTACGAGCAGTACTTC. It translates to CASSRGGVLYEQYF. The V gene is TRBV6-1, the J gene TRBJ2-5, with a weak D call TRBD2 (6 bases). The J call may be wrong; the DNA end is better matched by TRBJ2-7. CDR1 and CDR2 from the germline V gene are MNHNS and SASEGT. CDR3 length equals 14 residues.

The CDR3 bases are TGTGCCAGCAGCTTAGCAGGGGGTGAAGCTTTCTTT. Its protein product is CASSLAGGEAFF. The chain recombines TRBV7-8 with TRBJ1-1; possible D gene TRBD1, 6 bases. Germline V gene sequence: CDR1 SGHVS, CDR2 FQNEAQ. V dropped 0 bases and J dropped 7 bases, with 6 bases sitting between them. The CDR3 spans 12 residues. Full variable domain (outside the CDR3, taken from reference TRBV7-8 and TRBJ1-1): GAGVSQSPRYKVAKRGQDVALRCDPISGHVSLFWYQQALGQGPEFLTYFQNEAQLDKSGLPSDRFFAERPEGSVSTLKIQRTQQEDSAVYLCASSLAGGEAFFGQGTRLTVV.

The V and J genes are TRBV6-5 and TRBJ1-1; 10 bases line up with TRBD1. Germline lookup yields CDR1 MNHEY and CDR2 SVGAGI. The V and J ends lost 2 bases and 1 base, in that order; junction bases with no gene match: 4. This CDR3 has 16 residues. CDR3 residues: CASSYERQGANTEAFF. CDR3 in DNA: TGTGCCAGCAGTTACGAACGACAGGGGGCGAACACTGAAGCTTTCTTT.